This T cell receptor beta chain was sequenced for a study of CXCR3-negative and CXCR3-positive naive CD8 T cells. As for this clonotype: The target antigen is unknown.

It was by 5' RACE with UMI labels that the TRB cDNA libraries were prepared. TCRdb reprocessed the 5' RACE reads and reports one entry per CDR3 protein, with no DNA. This table holds 150,000 or so distinct CDR3 sequences. Study outcomes and limitations: In CXCR3-positive naive cells, the TRB CDR3s were more hydrophobic than in CXCR3-negative naive cells. Naive cells, whether CXCR3-negative or CXCR3-positive, had similar TRBV-TRBJ usage, while memory cells differed.

Germline CDR1 reads SGDLS; CDR2 reads YYNGEE. This CDR3 comprises 14 residues. CD8+ T cell subsets were each sorted in triplicate, approximately 300,000 cells apiece. The sequenced sample consisted of naive CXCR3+ CD8+ T cells from blood. Described subset: CD45RO-CCR7+CD27+CD95- naive CD8+ T cells expressing CXCR3 (TNR3+). The chain is built from TRBV9 and TRBJ2-7; lacking DNA, the TRBD1 call made by TCRdb goes unchecked. The TCR sequence derives from a human donor in good health. Some clones in this sample may be carry-over from other donors' samples. CDR3 sequence: CASSPPGKMDEQYF.